This TCR beta chain originates from a study of T cells expressing NK-cell markers. This CDR3 comprises 16 residues. Template switching by 5'RACE with UMIs generated the TCR beta cDNA. Using the 5' RACE reads, TCRdb records one entry per CDR3 protein without DNA. The sample yields 250,000 to 300,000 distinct CDR3 sequences, of which the top ten take up about 0.39%. This rearrangement joins TRBV12-3 or TRBV12-4 to TRBJ2-2. This clonotype was sampled from a young man in good health. Sequencing was done on a sample of blood T cells: a sorted CD56 or NKG2C T cell subset, CD4+ or CD8+ T cells, or bulk PBMC T cells (not recorded which). The CDR3 loop is CASSLWLARNTGELFF.